Detailed here is one T cell receptor (beta chain). This sample is part of a study of blood T cell repertoires in COVID-19. The overall study: Acute and convalescent COVID-19 samples came from the United States, Italy and Spain. T cells, B-cell-depleted T cells, or PBMCs provided the cDNA or gDNA that served as material.

In germline, CDR1 is MDHEN, CDR2 SYDVKM. This CDR3 has 15 residues. V gave up 1 base and J gave up 4 bases; unmatched junction bases: 4. The authors' processing: Amplification from reference gene primers served as the basis for estimated nucleated cell counts. TCRdb keeps only in-frame clones here, not all; method: immunoSEQ multiplex PCR. For V, J and clone size, that table is used; D and trimming come from the DNA. The table records 150,000 to 200,000 clones, over 70% of them present only once. The receptor was derived from a man aged 60 to 69 with acute or convalescent COVID-19. This rearrangement joins TRBV28 to TRBJ1-2, with 9 bases identical to TRBD1. Sequencing was performed on peripheral blood. The CDR3 sequence is CASSLSGTGLYGYTF. The CDR3 DNA reads TGTGCCAGCAGTTTATCCGGGACAGGGCTCTATGGCTACACCTTC.